Following are 25 T cell receptor beta chains from one sample sequenced in a study of blood T cell repertoires in COVID-19. Method: immunoSEQ multiplex PCR; TCRdb's copy keeps in-frame clones and lacks some. The sample lists about 26,000 clones, roughly 90% occurring once. The sample was peripheral blood. The receptors stem from a human donor in a cohort sampled during active COVID-19.

This clone was seen only once. The chain joins TRBV5-1 to TRBJ1-1, with TRBD1 identical over 8 bases. V lost 4 bases and J lost 1; bases outside the gene matches: 6. This CDR3 has 15 residues. Germline CDR1 SGHRS, CDR2 YFSETQ. The CDR3 bases are TGCGCCAGCAGCATCTCCGGGACAGGGAACACTGAAGCTTTCTTT. Residues: CASSISGTGNTEAFF.

The chain recombines TRBV11-2 with TRBJ2-1, with TRBD2 identical over 10 bases. Per the germline V gene, CDR1 is SGHAT and CDR2 is FQNNGV. Trimming took 6 bases from V and 4 from J; bases not matched to a gene: 6. The CDR3 is 15 amino acids. The CDR3 bases are TGTGCCAGCAGTCAAAAGACTAGCGGGTACAATGAGCAGTTCTTC. As protein: CASSQKTSGYNEQFF. Filled out from reference TRBV11-2 and TRBJ2-1, the complete variable domain reads EAGVAQSPRYKIIEKRQSVAFWCNPISGHATLYWYQQILGQGPKLLIQFQNNGVVDDSQLPKDRFSAERLKGVDSTLKIQPAKLEDSAVYLCASSQKTSGYNEQFFGPGTRLTVL.

In this sample, this clone turned up once. The chain is built from TRBV18 and TRBJ1-1; the D gene is possibly TRBD1 (5 bases). The CDR3 sequence is 14 residues long. In germline, CDR1 is KGHSH, CDR2 LQKENI. With 1 base removed from V and 1 base from J, the gap between germline ends came to 7 bases. Here the CDR3 DNA reads TGTGCCAGCTCACCACGCCAGGGGAACACTGAAGCTTTCTTT. It yields the protein CASSPRQGNTEAFF.

V gene TRBV19 combines with J gene TRBJ2-3; D not resolved. There are 13 residues in the CDR3. From germline, CDR1 is LNHDA and CDR2 SQIVND (reference sequence). The V end lost 2 bases, the J end lost 1 base, and 4 bases lay between the germline ends. The CDR3 nucleotides are TGTGCCAGTAGTATATATGGCACAGATACGCAGTATTTT. Translating gives CASSIYGTDTQYF.

In this sample, this clone turned up once. The chain has TRBV12-5 and TRBJ2-6, with 7 bases matching TRBD1. This CDR3 contains 14 residues. J was trimmed by 2 bases and V by 6 bases; bases with no gene match: 1. The V gene's germline CDR1 is LGHNT and CDR2 FRNRAP. For the CDR3, the DNA is TGTGCTAGTGGAACAGGGGCTGGGGCCAACGTCCTGACTTTC. It codes for CASGTGAGANVLTF.

The rearrangement uses TRBV29-1 and TRBJ1-1, with 9 bases aligning to TRBD1. The J segment lost 7 bases and the V segment lost 7 bases, leaving 10 bases of the junction unmatched. Germline V gene sequence: CDR1 SQVTM, CDR2 ANQGSEA. CDR3 length: 13 residues. This CDR3 reads CSGTTGGRGEAFF. CDR3 in DNA: TGCAGCGGCACGACAGGGGGTCGTGGTGAAGCTTTCTTT.

The CDR3 loop is CSASGTGRSAEAFF. The CDR3 region has the DNA TGCAGTGCTAGTGGGACAGGGAGGAGCGCTGAAGCTTTCTTT. The chain combines TRBV20-1 with TRBJ1-1, with TRBD1 identical over 9 bases. This CDR3 is 14 amino acids long. V shed 3 bases, J shed 6 bases, and the junction held 8 bases outside the gene matches. Looked up from germline, CDR1 is DFQATT and CDR2 is SNEGSKA (reference sequence).

CDR3 in amino acids: CSVEGGRLYGYTF. The CDR3 DNA is TGCAGCGTTGAGGGGGGGCGCCTCTATGGCTACACCTTC. The chain couples TRBV29-1 to TRBJ1-2; the D gene is possibly TRBD1 (6 bases). Germline loops: CDR1 SQVTM, CDR2 ANQGSEA. The germline V and J ends were trimmed by 3 bases and 4 bases, with 12 bases remaining between them. The CDR3 extends over 13 amino acids.

The rearrangement joins TRBV7-9 to TRBJ2-7, with D perhaps matching TRBD1 (7 bases). The germline V gene encodes CDR1 SEHNR and CDR2 FQNEAQ (reference sequence). The CDR3 length is 15 residues. The ends were cut back, 1 base at V and 8 bases at J, with 18 bases in the middle. CDR3 nucleotide sequence: TGTGCCAGCAGCTTAGTTGGAGGGGGCTCTATTCAGCAGTACGTC. Protein product: CASSLVGGGSIQQYV.

The V and J genes are TRBV2 and TRBJ1-6; D might be TRBD1 (6 bases). Germline V CDR1 and CDR2: SNHLY, FYNNEI. The V end was cut by 8 bases, the J end by 9 bases, with 17 bases between. This CDR3 is 14 amino acids long. CDR3 sequence reads: CASLKQGIGSPLHF. The CDR3 region has the DNA TGTGCCAGCTTAAAACAGGGAATAGGTTCACCCCTCCACTTT.

J is TRBJ2-7 and V is TRBV9; D perhaps matches TRBD2 (5 bases). V was pared by 0 bases and J by 8 bases, with 12 bases between. The germline gives CDR1 SGDLS, CDR2 YYNGEE. The CDR3 sequence is 13 residues long. The CDR3 loop reads CASSVENRDQQYF. CDR3 sequence (DNA): TGTGCCAGCAGCGTAGAGAATCGGGATCAGCAGTACTTC.

The gene calls are TRBV5-6 and TRBJ2-2, with 9 positions matching TRBD1. In germline, CDR1 is SGHDT, CDR2 YYEEEE. V was clipped by 0 bases and J by 2 bases; unmatched bases: 8. This CDR3 spans 18 amino acids. The CDR3 sequence is CASSLVGWDRDNTGELFF. CDR3 sequence (DNA): TGTGCCAGCAGCTTGGTTGGGTGGGACAGGGATAACACCGGGGAGCTGTTTTTT.

J is TRBJ2-5 and V is TRBV25-1, with a possible D match to TRBD2 (5 bases). Deletions cut 2 bases from V and 5 bases from J, with 12 bases between. Looked up from germline, CDR1 is MGHDK and CDR2 is SYGVNS. The CDR3 extends over 14 amino acids. CDR3 region: CASSEMGQRETQYF. The CDR3 DNA sequence: TGTGCCAGCAGTGAAATGGGCCAGCGGGAGACCCAGTACTTC. Variable domain in full (rest from reference TRBV25-1 and TRBJ2-5): EADIYQTPRYLVIGTGKKITLECSQTMGHDKMYWYQQDPGMELHLIHYSYGVNSTEKGDLSSESTVSRIRTEHFPLTLESARPSHTSQYLCASSEMGQRETQYFGPGTRLLVL.

The V gene is TRBV10-3, the J gene TRBJ2-3; 8 positions match TRBD1. The trim removed 8 bases at V and 0 bases at J, leaving 4 bases unmatched. The CDR3 sequence is 14 residues long. Germline V gives CDR1 ENHRY, CDR2 SYGVKD. CDR3: CAIQTGASTDTQYF. DNA of the CDR3: TGTGCCATCCAGACAGGGGCTAGCACAGATACGCAGTATTTT.

The gene calls are TRBV5-1 and TRBJ2-6; 8 bases are shared with TRBD1. V was clipped by 0 bases and J by 0 bases; unmatched bases: 5. CDR3 length equals 18 residues. Germline values: CDR1 SGHRS, CDR2 YFSETQ. Written as DNA, the CDR3 is TGCGCCAGCAGCTTGGAGAACAGGGGGAGCTCTGGGGCCAACGTCCTGACTTTC. Residues: CASSLENRGSSGANVLTF. The entire variable domain, with the rest obtained from reference TRBV5-1 and TRBJ2-6, is as follows: KAGVTQTPRYLIKTRGQQVTLSCSPISGHRSVSWYQQTPGQGLQFLFEYFSETQRNKGNFPGRFSGRQFSNSRSEMNVSTLELGDSALYLCASSLENRGSSGANVLTFGAGSRLTVL.

The chain recombines TRBV5-1 with TRBJ2-5, with TRBD2 matching over 8 bases. J lost 5 bases, V lost 4 bases, and 7 bases had no gene match. The germline CDR1 and CDR2 sequences are SGHRS and YFSETQ. The CDR3 sequence is 14 residues long. CDR3 nucleotide sequence: TGCGCCAGCAGCATCGGACTAGCTGGGGAGACCCAGTACTTC. Protein sequence: CASSIGLAGETQYF.

The CDR3 DNA reads TGTGCCAGCAGCTTAGTGGGGACTAGCGGGCGCACAGATACGCAGTATTTT. It encodes CASSLVGTSGRTDTQYF. The genes are TRBV7-2 and TRBJ2-3; the match to TRBD2 covers 12 bases. CDR1 and CDR2 (germline): SGHTA, FQGNSA. After removal of 1 base from V and 1 base from J, the junction contained 3 bases not matched to a gene. The CDR3 sequence is 17 residues long.

This clone was seen once. V and J are TRBV6-2 or TRBV6-3 and TRBJ2-5; D possibly corresponds to TRBD2 (7 bases). CDR3 length equals 15 residues. V was cut by 5 bases and J by 6 bases, with 19 bases left in between. Germline CDR1 and CDR2: MNHEY and SVGEGT. CDR3 region: CASSGSGGWSKTQYF. The CDR3 DNA reads TGTGCCAGCAGTGGATCGGGGGGCTGGTCAAAGACCCAGTACTTC.

This clone has a handful of counts. V is TRBV6-2 or TRBV6-3 and J is TRBJ2-7, with D possibly TRBD1 on 6 matching bases. This CDR3 has 12 residues. Germline assignment: CDR1 MNHEY and CDR2 SVGEGT. Between the trimmed V and J ends, which lost 6 bases and 12 bases, there was a span of 18 bases. In nucleotides, the CDR3 is TGTGCCAGCAGCTCGGGGACACTGAGGTCGTACGTC. Protein sequence: CASSSGTLRSYV.

V gene TRBV2 combines with J gene TRBJ1-2; 8 bases align to TRBD1. Germline V gives CDR1 SNHLY, CDR2 FYNNEI. This CDR3 has 15 amino acids. Trimming cost V 6 bases and J 4 bases; bases outside gene matches: 10. The CDR3 protein is CASRAGTGTSYGYTF. The DNA for the CDR3 is TGTGCCAGCAGAGCCGGGACAGGAACCTCCTATGGCTACACCTTC.

The chain has TRBV6-5 and TRBJ2-1, with 8 bases identical to TRBD1. Trimming at V came to 0 bases and at J to 7 bases, leaving 8 bases not matched to a gene. The CDR3 has 16 amino acids. CDR1 and CDR2 from the germline V gene are MNHEY and SVGAGI. CDR3 region: CASSYSTTGVVNEQFF. The CDR3 DNA sequence: TGTGCCAGCAGTTACTCGACGACAGGGGTCGTGAATGAGCAGTTCTTC.

This clone was seen a single time. The chain links TRBV20-1 to TRBJ2-1, with 8 bases fitting TRBD2. From germline, CDR1 is DFQATT and CDR2 SNEGSKA (reference sequence). This CDR3 is 16 amino acids long. J was trimmed by 0 bases and V by 3 bases; bases with no gene match: 7. The CDR3 bases are TGCAGTGCTAGTGAAAAGCGGGGGCACTCCTACAATGAGCAGTTCTTC. Translating it yields CSASEKRGHSYNEQFF.

The V call is TRBV19, the J call TRBJ1-5; D call uncertain. Trimming took 9 bases from V and 2 from J, leaving 17 bases between them. Germline lookup yields CDR1 LNHDA and CDR2 SQIVND (reference sequence). The CDR3 length is 15 residues. CDR3 region: CASHPWGDGNQPQHF. The CDR3 bases are TGTGCCAGCCACCCTTGGGGAGACGGCAATCAGCCCCAGCATTTT.

The count of this clone is one. The chain is built from TRBV20-1 and TRBJ1-1, with D unclear. The CDR3 sequence is 13 residues long. Germline V lookup: CDR1 DFQATT, CDR2 SNEGSKA (reference sequence). V dropped 3 bases and J dropped 1 base, with 9 bases sitting between them. CDR3 in DNA: TGCAGTGCTAGTACCCAGAAGAACACTGAAGCTTTCTTT. Translated: CSASTQKNTEAFF.

The gene calls are TRBV5-8 and TRBJ2-7; 8 positions agree with TRBD2. Per germline, CDR1 SGHTS and CDR2 YDEGEE. The CDR3 extends over 13 amino acids. V gave up 7 bases and J gave up 5 bases; unmatched junction bases: 8. The CDR3 sequence is CASRRRGGDEQYF. The CDR3, as DNA: TGTGCCAGCCGACGACGGGGGGGCGACGAGCAGTACTTC. Combining the CDR3 with reference TRBV5-8 and TRBJ2-7 gives the whole variable domain EAGVTQSPTHLIKTRGQQATLRCSPISGHTSVYWYQQALGLGLQFLLWYDEGEERNRGNFPPRFSGRQFPNYSSELNVNALELEDSALYLCASRRRGGDEQYFGPGTRLTVT.